The rows below give T cell receptor beta chains drawn from one sample of a study of a mutant IDH1 vaccine in newly diagnosed glioma. This table comes from immunoSEQ multiplex PCR, and its TCRdb copy is limited to in-frame clones, with some not included. The sample has around 40,000 clones; more than 80% are singletons. These receptors have no identified antigens. The sample in question was PBMCs, obtained from a glioma patient whose treatment included an IDH1 peptide vaccine. The receptors were gathered from a man between 35 and 55 years old with glioma. CDR3s include the opening cysteine and the closing phenylalanine or tryptophan. The D gene is left open where the match is weak.

d_gene,j_gene,v_gene,CDR3aa,CDR3nt
TRBD1,TRBJ1-5,TRBV18,CASSPELGGSQPQHF,TGTGCCAGCTCACCAGAGTTAGGGGGCAGTCAGCCCCAGCATTTT
TRBD2,TRBJ2-1,TRBV30,CAWSVLVGGKQFF,TGTGCCTGGAGTGTACTGGTGGGAGGGAAGCAGTTCTTC
TRBD2,TRBJ2-7,TRBV5-6,CASSPTWERDPHEQYF,TGTGCCAGCAGCCCCACATGGGAGCGGGATCCCCACGAGCAGTACTTC
.,TRBJ1-1,TRBV18,CASSPPGLHTEAFF,TGTGCCAGCTCACCTCCCGGACTTCACACTGAAGCTTTCTTT
.,TRBJ2-1,TRBV5-1,CASSLAAGENNEQFF,TGCGCCAGCAGCTTGGCAGCGGGCGAGAACAATGAGCAGTTCTTC
TRBD1,TRBJ2-7,TRBV6-1,CASNQPGGLVYEQYF,TGTGCCAGCAATCAACCAGGGGGTTTGGTCTACGAGCAGTACTTC
.,TRBJ2-3,TRBV5-5,CASRARPTTIDTQYF,TGTGCCAGCAGGGCTCGTCCCACTACCATCGATACGCAGTATTTT
.,TRBJ1-2,TRBV2,CASSEGILNYGYTF,TGTGCCAGCAGCGAGGGCATACTTAACTATGGCTACACCTTC
.,TRBJ2-3,TRBV15,CATSKGQGFSTDTQYF,TGTGCCACCAGCAAGGGGCAGGGATTTAGCACAGATACGCAGTATTTT
.,TRBJ2-3,TRBV18,CASSPGDTDTQYF,TGTGCCAGCTCCCCCGGCGATACAGATACGCAGTATTTT
TRBD1,TRBJ1-1,TRBV6-5,CASSHTGGGSEAFF,TGTGCCAGCAGTCATACAGGGGGAGGCTCTGAAGCTTTCTTT
.,TRBJ1-1,TRBV9,CASSVAGQMNTEAFF,TGTGCCAGCAGCGTAGCTGGGCAGATGAACACTGAAGCTTTCTTT
.,TRBJ2-5,TRBV7-2,CASSLSRGQETQYF,TGTGCCAGCAGCTTAAGTCGTGGTCAAGAGACCCAGTACTTC